The text below deals with one TCR beta chain. Its antigen remains unknown. TCRdb recomputed calls from the reads with MiXCR, one row per CDR3 protein. The table lists a few hundred thousand distinct CDR3 sequences, roughly 15% of them singletons, with around 12% in the top ten. The CDR3 spans 13 residues. V dropped 7 bases and J dropped 4 bases, with 14 bases sitting between them. This record comes from a study of T cell repertoires in cytomegalovirus infection. Study details: Indicated by public TCR beta signatures were CMV infection and matching HLA type. Regarding the study as a whole: Predominance within the ex vivo response was attributable to HLA-C-restricted CMV-specific TCR beta clonotypes. Summed frequency of shared TCR beta families picked out CMV carriers who also had the relevant HLA.

The clonotype comes from a human donor in good health (CMV status not recorded). Some clones in this sample may be carry-over from other donors' samples. Source material: PBMCs. The J gene is TRBJ2-7, the V gene TRBV12-3 or TRBV12-4; D perhaps matches TRBD1 (5 bases). CDR3 nucleotides: TGTGCCAGCACTTCACGGCAGGGTTACGAGCAGTACTTC. Its protein product is CASTSRQGYEQYF.